Below, one T cell receptor beta chain is given with its context. Its antigen has not been determined. No base quality values were provided; no much bigger clone lies one nucleotide off. The record originates from a study of blood T cell repertoires in COVID-19 (dated by TCRdb to the early 2020s). General notes on the study: Samples from collaborators originated in the United States, Italy and Spain and spanned both the acute and convalescent phases of COVID-19. The material from the prospective study consisted of cDNA or gDNA derived from T cells, B-cell-depleted T cells, or PBMCs. Deeply sampled blood TCRbeta repertoires from subjects exposed to, actively infected with, or recovered from COVID-19 were included in the dataset. A freely available public database, intended as a resource for researchers studying the immune response to SARS-CoV-2, is where the repertoires were released. The samples were drawn from the first 160 participants of the ongoing ImmuneRACE study and from 1,254 subjects provided by 6 global collaborators. Sample metadata almost always included a de-identified subject ID, COVID-19 status, age in years and sex. Where available, HLA class I and class II types were obtained from metadata supplied by the sample provider rather than from assay-based typing. The paper as a whole reports these results and caveats: The amount of clinical and demographic metadata varied by source and participant and was provided uncurated.

TCRbeta CDR3 regions were amplified from genomic DNA using the immunoSEQ Assay, a bias-controlled multiplex PCR. The source study handled its data this way. Nucleated cell counts per sample were estimated from amplification of reference gene primers within the assay. Sequence reads were collapsed and filtered to measure the absolute abundance of every unique TCRbeta CDR3 rearrangement. Productive Simpson clonality was computed per sample as the square root of Simpson's diversity index over productive rearrangements. What TCRdb holds here is the immuneACCESS table cut down to in-frame rearrangements. Part of the clones is not present; checked against another copy, under half of the missing clones reflect an unresolved V gene, and the others are unexplained. From that table come the V and J calls and clone size; the DNA was used to work out D and trimming. This sample holds about 440,000 clones; approximately 89% were observed only once. Together, the top ten hold around 13% of the sample.

One collaborating source in Seattle enrolled patients while the patients were actively infected and followed the patients over time throughout the course of disease. Collaborating institutions collected whole blood in K2EDTA tubes following their own protocols. For TCRbeta analysis, collaborator samples were shipped as frozen whole blood, as isolated PBMCs, or as DNA extracted from either sample type. The junction carries 16 bases between V and J, which are trimmed by 6 bases and 5 bases respectively. The CDR3 measures 15 amino acids from cysteine to phenylalanine. Only CDR3 DNA remains: 45 bases, in frame from the first base. Looking up the germline V gene yields CDR1 ENHRY and CDR2 SYGVKD.

The rearranged segments are TRBV10-3 and TRBJ1-4, and possibly TRBD1, on 6 matching bases. The sequence was obtained from a woman between 50 and 59 years old with COVID-19, enrolled during active disease. Sequencing was carried out using peripheral blood. CDR3 protein: CAIRRGGSPNEKLFF. In nucleotide form, the sequence is TGTGCCATCAGGAGGGGGGGTTCACCCAATGAAAAACTGTTTTTT.